Below, 8 T cell receptor beta chains from the same sample are listed, as sequenced in a study of blood T cell repertoires in COVID-19. Using immunoSEQ multiplex PCR, the repertoire was profiled, and TCRdb retains in-frame clones only, with some absent. The sample gives some 320,000 clones, 75% to 90% of which show up once; approximately 4.7% is in the top ten. The specimen sequenced was PBMCs or T cells enriched from blood (not recorded which). Source of these receptors: a man between 60 and 70 years old who had recovered from COVID-19.

The V gene is TRBV6-5, the J gene TRBJ1-3; D uncertain. The CDR3 extends over 16 amino acids. Germline V gene data show CDR1 as MNHEY and CDR2 as SVGAGI. Trimming left V 0 bases short and J 2 bases short, with 11 bases between. The CDR3 spells CASSYSHTITGNTIYF. In nucleotides, the CDR3 is TGTGCCAGCAGTTACTCGCACACCATAACTGGAAACACCATATATTTT.

The chain links TRBV28 to TRBJ1-5; 8 positions agree with TRBD1. V was pared by 6 bases and J by 2 bases, with 6 bases of the junction left unmatched. The CDR3 spans 15 residues. Germline CDR1 and CDR2: MDHEN and SYDVKM. CDR3 bases: TGTGCCAGCAGGCGACAGGGGAGCGGCAATCAGCCCCAGCATTTT. The encoded protein is CASRRQGSGNQPQHF.

This chain joins TRBV28 and TRBJ1-5, with D perhaps matching TRBD1 (5 bases). CDR3 length equals 15 residues. Germline loops: CDR1 MDHEN, CDR2 SYDVKM. Between the trimmed V and J ends, which lost 7 bases and 0 bases, there was a span of 13 bases. CDR3 sequence (DNA): TGTGCCAGCAACGGAGGGGAATATAGCAATCAGCCCCAGCATTTT. Amino acid sequence: CASNGGEYSNQPQHF.

The chain combines TRBV6-5 with TRBJ1-2; 10 bases are a match to TRBD1. This CDR3 region has 14 residues. The ends lost 5 bases at V and 8 bases at J; junction bases unmatched: 8. In germline, CDR1 is MNHEY, CDR2 SVGAGI. The CDR3 protein is CASSLPGQGSGYTF. The DNA for the CDR3 is TGTGCCAGCAGTCTTCCGGGACAGGGGAGCGGCTACACCTTC.

V and J are TRBV3-1 (or the pseudogene TRBV3-2) and TRBJ2-5; 9 nucleotides line up with TRBD2. The CDR3 contains 15 residues. Germline trimming cut 4 bases from V and 5 bases from J; bases unmatched to any gene: 8. From germline, CDR1 is LGHDT and CDR2 YNNKEL (reference sequence). Written as DNA, the CDR3 is TGTGCCAGCAGCCCATCCGGGACTAGCTATGAGACCCAGTACTTC. Translating it yields CASSPSGTSYETQYF.

This clone was seen more than once but under ten times. The sample has other DNA sequences that encode this CDR3 too. The chain links TRBV12-3 or TRBV12-4 to TRBJ1-5; 8 positions match TRBD1. CDR3 length: 13 amino acids. With 5 bases clipped from V and 5 bases from J, the junction kept 2 bases outside the gene matches. CDR3 sequence reads: CASSPDRDQPQHF. For the CDR3, the DNA is TGTGCCAGCAGTCCGGACAGGGATCAGCCCCAGCATTTT.

The chain joins TRBV6-5 to TRBJ2-7, with TRBD1 matching over 9 bases. CDR3 length equals 14 residues. With 5 bases clipped from V and 3 bases from J, the junction kept 5 bases outside the gene matches. Germline V gene data show CDR1 as MNHEY and CDR2 as SVGAGI. CDR3: CASSPDRGIYEQYF. CDR3 nucleotide sequence: TGTGCCAGCAGTCCGGACAGGGGTATCTACGAGCAGTACTTC.

The chain has TRBV21-1 and TRBJ2-7; the table's D call TRBD1 went unverified against the DNA. TRBV21-1 is an annotated pseudogene. CDR3 length equals 15 residues. CDR3 nucleotides: TGTGCCAGCAGGCTCTCATATCCAGTCTCCTACGAGCAGTACTTC. This codes for CASRLSYPVSYEQYF.